These 27 T cell receptor beta chains originate from one sample sequenced in a study of vaccination effects on CD4 cells after COVID-19. Measured with immunoSEQ multiplex PCR; TCRdb has only the in-frame clones, and not every one. The sample has 71,000 or so clones, approximately 79% seen once. Which antigens these TCRs recognize remains unknown. Sequencing in the ViraFEST assay came after antigen-specific CD4+ T cells had been expanded with viral peptide pools, which were used to stimulate PBMC. When nine to ten days of culture had elapsed, CD4+ T cells were isolated. Nucleocapsid antibodies stayed negative before and after vaccination, showing no earlier SARS-CoV-2 infection. Source: CD4+ T cells from PBMCs cultured with HCoV-OC43 spike peptides, taken before COVID-19 vaccination. Subset specified: HCoV-OC43 spike overlapping peptide pool stimulation. The receptor source for this set is a human donor who received a COVID-19 vaccine.

This clone was recorded a few times. The chain joins TRBV2 to TRBJ1-1, with 9 bases identical to TRBD1. J lost 4 bases, V lost 6 bases, and 3 bases had no gene match. CDR1 and CDR2 from the germline V gene are SNHLY and FYNNEI. This CDR3 contains 13 residues. In nucleotides, the CDR3 is TGTGCCAGCAGCACAGGGGGCGTCACTGAAGCTTTCTTT. Its translation is CASSTGGVTEAFF. The full variable domain, its missing parts supplied by reference TRBV2 and TRBJ1-1, is EPEVTQTPSHQVTQMGQEVILRCVPISNHLYFYWYRQILGQKVEFLVSFYNNEISEKSEIFDDQFSVERPDGSNFTLKIRSTKLEDSAMYFCASSTGGVTEAFFGQGTRLTVV.

This chain uses TRBV18 with TRBJ2-7, with 8 nucleotides matching TRBD1. After removal of 5 bases from V and 7 bases from J, the junction contained 7 bases not matched to a gene. CDR1 is KGHSH and CDR2 is LQKENI in the germline V gene. The CDR3 has 13 residues. The CDR3 reads CASSTGQGWEQYV. As DNA, the CDR3 is TGTGCCAGCTCAACAGGACAGGGATGGGAGCAGTACGTC.

This clone was detected once. The chain uses TRBV19 and TRBJ1-2; possibly TRBD1 for D (6 bases). Trimming shortened V by 5 bases and J by 4 bases, and 14 bases separated the two germline ends. The germline V gene encodes CDR1 LNHDA and CDR2 SQIVND (reference sequence). The CDR3 covers 14 residues. The chain's CDR3 is CASSPGAISYGYTF. For the CDR3, the DNA is TGTGCCAGTAGTCCAGGGGCGATATCCTATGGCTACACCTTC.

In this sample, this clone turned up once. The chain links TRBV9 to TRBJ2-5; 7 bases agree with TRBD1. The CDR3 has 16 residues. Germline CDR1 reads SGDLS; CDR2 reads YYNGEE. After removal of 4 bases from V and 5 bases from J, the junction contained 14 bases not matched to a gene. The CDR3 DNA is TGTGCCAGCAGCCTCAGACAGGGCCCGGGGTGGGAGACCCAGTACTTC. It codes for CASSLRQGPGWETQYF.

The chain has TRBV7-2 and TRBJ2-2; TRBD2 agrees at 9 bases. The CDR3 totals 15 residues. V shed 5 bases, J shed 1 base, and the junction held 2 bases outside the gene matches. Germline lookup yields CDR1 SGHTA and CDR2 FQGNSA. The CDR3 sequence is CASSPLAGNTGELFF. In DNA form, the CDR3 reads TGTGCCAGCAGCCCACTAGCGGGGAACACCGGGGAGCTGTTTTTT. The entire variable domain, with the rest obtained from reference TRBV7-2 and TRBJ2-2, is as follows: GAGVSQSPSNKVTEKGKDVELRCDPISGHTALYWYRQSLGQGLEFLIYFQGNSAPDKSGLPSDRFSAERTGGSVSTLTIQRTQQEDSAVYLCASSPLAGNTGELFFGEGSRLTVL.

This clone has only a few counts. V is TRBV6-6 and J is TRBJ2-7; D unresolved. The V end was cut by 6 bases, the J end by 6 bases, with 12 bases between. The CDR3 totals 12 residues. Germline-derived CDR1 and CDR2 are MNHNY and SVGAGI (reference sequence). The CDR3 here is CASREGTREQYV. For the CDR3, the DNA is TGTGCCAGCAGGGAAGGTACGCGCGAGCAGTACGTC.

The chain couples TRBV24-1 to TRBJ2-2; D is unclear. From germline, CDR1 is KGHDR and CDR2 SFDVKD. The CDR3 is 12 residues long. Trimming left V 1 base short and J 5 bases short, with 1 base between. This chain's CDR3 is CATSDLTGELFF. The DNA for the CDR3 is TGTGCCACCAGTGATTTAACCGGGGAGCTGTTTTTT.

The chain recombines TRBV3-1 (or the pseudogene TRBV3-2) with TRBJ2-5; D not certain. CDR1 is LGHDT, CDR2 YNNKEL, per germline (reference sequence). The CDR3 totals 13 residues. Trimming stripped 5 bases from V and 6 bases from J, with 13 bases between. CDR3 loop: CASSMTGKKTQYF. CDR3 coding DNA: TGTGCCAGCAGCATGACTGGTAAAAAGACCCAGTACTTC.

The rearrangement uses TRBV2 and TRBJ2-5, with 9 positions matching TRBD2. V lost 8 bases and J lost 1; bases outside the gene matches: 17. The CDR3 runs 18 residues. The germline gives CDR1 SNHLY, CDR2 FYNNEI. The CDR3 DNA reads TGTGCCAGCGGAGTGAGGAGGACTGCGGGGGGGCCCCAAGAGACCCAGTACTTC. Protein product: CASGVRRTAGGPQETQYF. Filled out from reference TRBV2 and TRBJ2-5, the complete variable domain reads EPEVTQTPSHQVTQMGQEVILRCVPISNHLYFYWYRQILGQKVEFLVSFYNNEISEKSEIFDDQFSVERPDGSNFTLKIRSTKLEDSAMYFCASGVRRTAGGPQETQYFGPGTRLLVL.

The V gene is TRBV3-1 (or the pseudogene TRBV3-2), the J gene TRBJ1-3; 8 bases are shared with TRBD1. J lost 2 bases, V lost 4 bases, and 4 bases had no gene match. Germline CDR1 reads LGHDT; CDR2 reads YNNKEL (reference sequence). This CDR3 comprises 15 residues. In DNA, the CDR3 is TGTGCCAGCAGCCGCACAGGGGGAACTGGAAACACCATATATTTT. It specifies CASSRTGGTGNTIYF.

The rearrangement joins TRBV4-1 to TRBJ2-5; possibly TRBD2 for D (6 bases). The CDR3 has 14 residues. V was shortened by 5 bases and J by 5 bases, with 15 bases between the two germline ends. CDR1 MGHRA and CDR2 YSYEKL come from the germline V gene. This chain's CDR3 is CASSSPTSSETQYF. CDR3 nucleotides: TGCGCCAGCAGCTCGCCGACTAGTTCGGAGACCCAGTACTTC.

In this sample, this clone turned up once. The chain recombines TRBV10-2 with TRBJ2-7; D possibly corresponds to TRBD1 (6 bases). Between the trimmed V and J ends, which lost 3 bases and 4 bases, there was a span of 10 bases. Germline CDR1 WSHSY, CDR2 SAAADI. This CDR3 has 13 amino acids. The CDR3 region is CASSEGQRYEQYV. The CDR3 nucleotides are TGCGCCAGCAGTGAAGGACAGCGGTACGAGCAGTACGTC.

This chain links TRBV6-5 with TRBJ1-5; 9 nucleotides agree with TRBD1. CDR3 length equals 15 residues. Germline V gene sequence: CDR1 MNHEY, CDR2 SVGAGI. V was pared by 8 bases and J by 4 bases, with 9 bases of the junction left unmatched. The CDR3 sequence is CASARDRDLNQPQHF. The CDR3 nucleotides are TGTGCCAGCGCCAGGGACAGGGACCTAAATCAGCCCCAGCATTTT.

V is TRBV7-2 and J is TRBJ2-5; 8 nucleotides agree with TRBD1. There are 14 residues in the CDR3. V shed 4 bases and J 4 bases; nucleotides not matched to a gene: 5. Germline CDR1 is SGHTA and CDR2 is FQGNSA. The CDR3 sequence: CASSSRQGLETQYF. In DNA, the CDR3 is TGTGCCAGCAGCTCCCGACAGGGGTTAGAGACCCAGTACTTC.

This chain uses TRBV13 with TRBJ2-3, with 7 positions matching TRBD2. The CDR3 sequence is 16 residues long. CDR1 and CDR2 (germline): PRHDT, FYEKMQ (reference sequence). The ends lost 2 bases at V and 3 bases at J; junction bases unmatched: 8. This CDR3 reads CASSLRVGGLTDTQYF. CDR3 coding DNA: TGTGCCAGCAGCTTAAGGGTGGGGGGGTTGACAGATACGCAGTATTTT.

This clone was counted between two and nine times. The chain employs TRBV2 and TRBJ2-2, with D unresolved. V gave up 10 bases and J gave up 8 bases, with 17 bases separating them. The CDR3 sequence is 13 residues long. Germline V gene sequence: CDR1 SNHLY, CDR2 FYNNEI. The CDR3 loop reads CATRIMVLGELFF. In nucleotides, the CDR3 is TGTGCCACCAGGATAATGGTTCTTGGGGAGCTGTTTTTT.

The chain employs TRBV12-5 and TRBJ2-5; maybe TRBD1 (6 bases). CDR1 and CDR2 from the germline V gene are LGHNT and FRNRAP. The CDR3 totals 14 residues. V gave up 9 bases and J gave up 1 base, with 15 bases separating them. The CDR3 sequence is CASTPQGIQETQYF. CDR3 nucleotide sequence: TGTGCTAGCACACCACAGGGAATCCAAGAGACCCAGTACTTC. The variable domain in full, with the rest retrieved from reference TRBV12-5 and TRBJ2-5, is DARVTQTPRHKVTEMGQEVTMRCQPILGHNTVFWYRQTMMQGLELLAYFRNRAPLDDSGMPKDRFSAEMPDATLATLKIQPSEPRDSAVYFCASTPQGIQETQYFGPGTRLLVL.

This chain joins TRBV3-1 (or the pseudogene TRBV3-2) and TRBJ1-6, with D tentatively TRBD1 (5 bases). Looked up from germline, CDR1 is LGHDT and CDR2 is YNNKEL (reference sequence). V was clipped by 4 bases and J by 4 bases, with 14 bases between them. This CDR3 region has 16 residues. The CDR3 region is CASSLNAGGYNSPLHF. In DNA, the CDR3 is TGTGCCAGCAGCCTCAACGCCGGGGGGTATAATTCACCCCTCCACTTT.

The V and J genes are TRBV30 and TRBJ1-5; 10 bases agree with TRBD1. With V trimmed by 3 bases and J by 4 bases, 6 bases remained unmatched. The CDR3 totals 15 residues. CDR1 is GTSNPN, CDR2 SVGIG, per germline (reference sequence). The CDR3 loop reads CAWSTGQGSNQPQHF. The CDR3 DNA sequence: TGTGCCTGGAGCACGGGACAGGGGAGTAATCAGCCCCAGCATTTT.

J is TRBJ2-1 and V is TRBV29-1; D is possibly TRBD1 (6 bases). The CDR3 has 10 amino acids. Trimming took off 6 bases at V and 10 bases at J, with 10 bases between the two ends. The V gene's germline CDR1 is SQVTM and CDR2 ANQGSEA. The CDR3 is CSVYGTEQFF. CDR3 nucleotide sequence: TGCAGCGTCTACGGGACAGAGCAGTTCTTC.

This clone has only a few counts. The genes are TRBV19 and TRBJ2-2; 12 nucleotides agree with TRBD1. V shed 5 bases, J shed 3 bases, and the junction held 10 bases outside the gene matches. This CDR3 is 18 amino acids long. CDR1 is LNHDA and CDR2 is SQIVND in the germline V gene (reference sequence). The CDR3 bases are TGTGCCAGTAGTTGGGGACAGGGGGCCGCGCGTGACACCGGGGAGCTGTTTTTT. Translated: CASSWGQGAARDTGELFF. The full variable domain, completed using reference TRBV19 and TRBJ2-2, is DGGITQSPKYLFRKEGQNVTLSCEQNLNHDAMYWYRQDPGQGLRLIYYSQIVNDFQKGDIAEGYSVSREKKESFPLTVTSAQKNPTAFYLCASSWGQGAARDTGELFFGEGSRLTVL.

The chain carries TRBV10-3 and TRBJ1-2, with a possible D match to TRBD1 (6 bases). V was clipped by 2 bases and J by 2 bases, with 21 bases between them. Germline values: CDR1 ENHRY, CDR2 SYGVKD. The length of the CDR3 is 18 residues. CDR3 in DNA: TGTGCCATCAGTGAGCCCACCGGTCGGACAGCCAAAAACTATGGCTACACCTTC. It translates to CAISEPTGRTAKNYGYTF.

The J gene is TRBJ1-1, the V gene TRBV12-3 or TRBV12-4; no firm D call. Trimming cost V 7 bases and J 11 bases, with 17 bases left between them. This CDR3 region has 12 residues. The CDR3 DNA reads TGTGCCAGCACCCTTTGGGGATTCTGGGCTTTCTTT. Translation: CASTLWGFWAFF.

The chain links TRBV5-1 to TRBJ2-5; 12 bases fit TRBD1. This CDR3 is 16 amino acids long. The germline CDR1 and CDR2 sequences are SGHRS and YFSETQ. The J segment lost 4 bases and the V segment lost 0 bases, leaving 4 bases of the junction unmatched. CDR3 residues: CASSLAGQGAGETQYF. As DNA, the CDR3 is TGCGCCAGCAGCTTGGCGGGACAGGGGGCTGGAGAGACCCAGTACTTC.

V and J are TRBV30 and TRBJ1-2, with 8 bases lining up with TRBD1. Trimming at V came to 3 bases and at J to 0 bases, leaving 6 bases not matched to a gene. The CDR3 has 15 amino acids. Per germline, CDR1 GTSNPN and CDR2 SVGIG (reference sequence). Here the CDR3 reads CAWRTDRGSNYGYTF. CDR3 sequence (DNA): TGTGCCTGGAGGACCGACAGGGGATCTAACTATGGCTACACCTTC.

J is TRBJ1-4 and V is TRBV5-1; D is uncertain. The CDR3 contains 14 residues. Per germline, CDR1 SGHRS and CDR2 YFSETQ. Trimming stripped 7 bases from V and 0 bases from J, with 10 bases between. The chain's CDR3 is CASGIDPTNEKLFF. The DNA of the CDR3 is TGCGCCAGCGGGATAGATCCAACTAATGAAAAACTGTTTTTT.

CDR3 nucleotides: TGTGCCAGCAGCTTGACGGACAGTCGCGAGCAGTACGTC. This sequence encodes CASSLTDSREQYV. The chain is built from TRBV7-8 and TRBJ2-7; D is perhaps TRBD1 (6 bases). This CDR3 region has 13 residues. Looked up from germline, CDR1 is SGHVS and CDR2 is FQNEAQ. V dropped 3 bases and J dropped 6 bases, with 12 bases sitting between them.